This is a list of T cell receptor beta chains from one sample in a study of OX40 agonist ivuxolimab in advanced cancers. The table came from immunoSEQ multiplex PCR; TCRdb's copy has only in-frame clones and leaves some out. The repertoire includes around 43,000 clones, roughly nine tenths of them detected once, and roughly an eighth sits in the top ten. The starting material was CD4+ or CD8+ T cells sorted from blood, obtained in a trial of the OX40 agonist ivuxolimab. The receptor source for this set is an adult with an advanced solid tumor such as melanoma, head and neck, liver or kidney cancer. CDR3s include the opening cysteine and the closing phenylalanine or tryptophan. The D gene is left open where the match is weak. Rows give clone size only sometimes, using once, few, many, or a class for an expanded clone.

d_gene | j_gene | v_gene | abundance | CDR3nt | CDR3aa
TRBD2 | TRBJ2-1 | TRBV25-1 | few | TGTGCCAGCAGTGAGTCCAAGGGGCGGGGGGCTGGAAATGAGCAGTTCTTC | CASSESKGRGAGNEQFF
- | TRBJ2-1 | TRBV19 | - | TGTGCCAGTAGTATGTCCCTCAGGAATGAGCAGTTCTTC | CASSMSLRNEQFF
- | TRBJ1-1 | TRBV2 | few | TGTGCCAGCAGCCTGGGCAGAGCTTTCTTT | CASSLGRAFF
- | TRBJ2-7 | TRBV5-4 | - | TGTGCCAGCAGCTCCCCGGGGCTCCACGAGCAGTACTTC | CASSSPGLHEQYF
TRBD1 | TRBJ2-3 | TRBV27 | once | TGTGCCAGCAGTTTTTTCGGGACAGGGGTTTTGGATACGCAGTATTTT | CASSFFGTGVLDTQYF
- | TRBJ2-5 | TRBV4-3 | - | TGCGCCAGCAGCATCGGCGTTTCGTCCGGCGGGACCCAGTACTTC | CASSIGVSSGGTQYF
- | TRBJ2-2 | TRBV10-3 | - | TGTGCCATCACTAGGCCCTACACCGGGGAGCTGTTTTTT | CAITRPYTGELFF
- | TRBJ2-7 | TRBV9 | once | TGTGCCAGCAGCCAGTGGGGGAGCTCCTACGAGCAGTACTTC | CASSQWGSSYEQYF
- | TRBJ2-7 | TRBV11-2 | - | TGTGCCAGCAGGGGTAGTTACTACGAGCAGTACTTC | CASRGSYYEQYF
- | TRBJ2-2 | TRBV4-1 | - | TGCGCCAGCAGCCAAGCAGTAAAGGGTATAGACACCGGGGAGCTGTTTTTT | CASSQAVKGIDTGELFF